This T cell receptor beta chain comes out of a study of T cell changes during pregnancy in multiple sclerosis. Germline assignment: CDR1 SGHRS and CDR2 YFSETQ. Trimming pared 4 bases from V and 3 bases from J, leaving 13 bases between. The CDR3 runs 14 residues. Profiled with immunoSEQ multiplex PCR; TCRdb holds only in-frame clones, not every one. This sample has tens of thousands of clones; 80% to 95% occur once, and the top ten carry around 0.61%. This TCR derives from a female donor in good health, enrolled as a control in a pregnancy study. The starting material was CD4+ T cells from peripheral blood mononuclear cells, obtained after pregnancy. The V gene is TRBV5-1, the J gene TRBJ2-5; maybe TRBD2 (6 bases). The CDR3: CASSPGPGEETQYF. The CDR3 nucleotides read TGCGCCAGCAGCCCCGGTCCGGGAGAAGAGACCCAGTACTTC.